This is a list of T cell receptor beta chains from one sample in a study of cytotoxic CD8 clonotypes in ibrutinib-treated CLL. The data were produced by immunoSEQ multiplex PCR, yet TCRdb's version contains in-frame clones alone and is incomplete. The table includes about 200,000 clones, 70% to 75% detected once. Specimen: PBMCs, collected after 12 months of ibrutinib treatment. The receptor set was obtained from a human donor with chronic lymphocytic leukemia. The conserved cysteine and the conserved F or W are not part of the CDR3 here. The order of the fields is V gene, CDR3 length, clone size, CDR3 protein. Clone size appears in some rows only: once, few, many, or a class for an expanded clone.

TRBV19 | 15 | . | ASSMRSRGRGFDIQY
TRBV7-2 | 11 | . | ASSFSGNQPQH
TRBV6-1 | 13 | once | ASSGGDNTGNTIY
TRBV11-2 | 13 | . | ASSPSEGVNQPQH
TRBV6-6 | 12 | . | ASAHIRGNTEAF
TRBV4-3 | 15 | . | ASSQDPFGGRTYEQY
TRBV2 | 12 | . | ASTMTGEAYGYT
TRBV11-2 | 12 | few | ASSLDPVGHEQY
TRBV5-5 | 9 | . | ASSLAFSYT
TRBV2 | 11 | few | ATAVQTYYGYT
TRBV5-8 | 14 | . | ASSLFAGVNTGELF
TRBV9 | 11 | . | ASNAFQGSEQF
TRBV19 | 14 | . | ASSPNRGVGNQPQH
TRBV2 | 13 | . | ASSEFGRAGGELF
TRBV6-5 | 13 | . | ASSYRRGLSGEAF
TRBV5-1 | 13 | . | ASRGDSGFADTQY
TRBV9 | 12 | few | ASSPQRTTGELF